This record looks at one TCR beta chain sequence and its context. Antigen unknown. Constant-region reverse primers amplified full-length variable regions, followed by semi-nested Nested Universal Primer A PCR. TCRdb processed the 5' RACE reads anew with MiXCR; each CDR3 protein has one entry. This table has roughly 56,000 distinct CDR3 sequences, nearly 30% appearing once. Germline trimming cut 1 base from V and 2 bases from J; bases unmatched to any gene: 4. Germline values: CDR1 LGHNA, CDR2 YSLEER. The CDR3 has 17 amino acids. Regarding the study as a whole: Tumor Treg TCRs overlapped most with tumor naive CD4+ cells.

The chain uses TRBV4-3 and TRBJ2-7; TRBD2 matches at 14 bases. Sequenced material: tumor-infiltrating naive CD4+ T cells sorted from the breast tumor. As to subset: naive CD4+ T cells, CD4+CD45RA+CD25-. The receptor comes from a female donor with breast cancer. The CDR3 loop reads CASSQVQGLAGAYEQYF. The DNA for the CDR3 is TGCGCCAGCAGCCAAGTACAGGGACTAGCGGGGGCCTACGAGCAGTACTTC.